This record covers a single T cell receptor beta chain. Its antigen is still unknown. The sample belongs to a study of graft-versus-host responses after intestinal transplantation. As for the study in general: Recipients had transplants, and these were multivisceral, liver-intestinal, or isolated intestinal. Once they had received anti-thymocyte globulin induction, all recipients took tacrolimus and steroids for approximately 3 years.

TCRdb keeps only in-frame clones here, not all; method: immunoSEQ multiplex PCR. The table has about 120,000 clones, 90% to 95% seen once. There are 15 residues in the CDR3. The V gene's germline CDR1 is GTSNPN and CDR2 SVGIG (reference sequence). Between the trimmed V and J ends, which lost 2 bases and 5 bases, there was a span of 16 bases. Study-wide points: Researchers found peak circulating GvH clone levels linked to early post-transplant HvG declines. Recipient marrow held GvH clones, some first seen in ileum or blood.

The specimen comprised unstimulated CD8+ T cells sorted from spleen or lymph node cells, sampled before intestinal transplant. This clonotype was sampled from a human donor who received an intestinal transplant. The chain has TRBV30 and TRBJ2-1, with a tentative D call TRBD2 (7 bases). CDR3 DNA sequence: TGTGCCTGGAGTTCGGACCCCGGGGGGCACAATGAGCAGTTCTTC. Translation gives CAWSSDPGGHNEQFF.